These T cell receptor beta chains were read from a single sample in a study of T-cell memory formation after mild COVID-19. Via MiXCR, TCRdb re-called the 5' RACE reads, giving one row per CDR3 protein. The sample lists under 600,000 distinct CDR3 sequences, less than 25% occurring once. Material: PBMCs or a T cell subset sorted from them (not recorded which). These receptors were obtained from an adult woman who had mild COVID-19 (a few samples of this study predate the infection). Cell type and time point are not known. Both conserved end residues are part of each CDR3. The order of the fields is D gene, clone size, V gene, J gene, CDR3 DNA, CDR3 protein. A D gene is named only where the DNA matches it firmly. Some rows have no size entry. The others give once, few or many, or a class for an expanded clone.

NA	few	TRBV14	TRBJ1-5	TGTGCCAGCAGCCAAGTCCTGAACAGTTATAATCAGCCCCAGCATTTT	CASSQVLNSYNQPQHF
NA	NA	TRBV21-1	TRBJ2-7	TGTGCCAGCCTGGGACAGGGGGGGTCCTACGAGCAGTACTTC	CASLGQGGSYEQYF
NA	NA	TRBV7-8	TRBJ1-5	TGTGCCAGCAGCCCAATCTTGGGCGATCCGCCCCAGCATTTT	CASSPILGDPPQHF
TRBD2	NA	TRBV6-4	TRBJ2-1	TGTGCCAGCAGTCGGCAAGCGGGAGGAGGAAATGAGCAGTTCTTC	CASSRQAGGGNEQFF
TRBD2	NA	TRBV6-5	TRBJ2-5	TGTGCCAGCAGCCCCCAGTGGGGAGGGCGAGAGACCCAGTACTTC	CASSPQWGGRETQYF
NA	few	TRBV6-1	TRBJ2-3	TGTGCCAGCAGTGTACAGGGTAGAGATACGCAGTATTTT	CASSVQGRDTQYF
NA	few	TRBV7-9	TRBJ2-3	TGTGCCAGCAGCCGTAGCGGCCAAGCGATAGATACGCAGTATTTT	CASSRSGQAIDTQYF
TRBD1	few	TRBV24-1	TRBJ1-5	TGTGCCACCAGTGATTTGAGACAGGGGTCTAGCAATCAGCCCCAGCATTTT	CATSDLRQGSSNQPQHF
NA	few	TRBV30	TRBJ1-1	TGTGCCTGGAGAGAGGGACTCCCCAGGGCTGAAGCTTTCTTT	CAWREGLPRAEAFF
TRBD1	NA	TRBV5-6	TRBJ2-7	TGTGCCAGCACCCGGACAGGGAGCTCCTACGAGCAGTACTTC	CASTRTGSSYEQYF
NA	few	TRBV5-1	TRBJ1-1	TGCGCCAGCCGCACAAGGGAGAACACTGAAGCTTTCTTT	CASRTRENTEAFF
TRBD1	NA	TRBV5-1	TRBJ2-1	TGCGCCAGCAGCGACGGGACAGGGGGAGTCGATGAGCAGTTCTTC	CASSDGTGGVDEQFF
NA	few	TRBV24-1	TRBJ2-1	TGTGCCACCAGTGGGGAATCCTACAATGAGCAGTTCTTC	CATSGESYNEQFF
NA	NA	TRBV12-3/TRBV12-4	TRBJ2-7	TGTGCCAGCAGTTTAAGCGGTGTGTCCAAATACGAGCAGTACTTC	CASSLSGVSKYEQYF
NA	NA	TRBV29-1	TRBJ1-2	TGCAGCTGGACAGACTCCTCCTATGGCTACACCTTC	CSWTDSSYGYTF
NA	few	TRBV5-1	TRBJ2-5	TGCGCCAGCAGCTTGGCCACAGGGTCAGCGGAGACCCAGTACTTC	CASSLATGSAETQYF
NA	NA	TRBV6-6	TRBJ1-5	TGTGCCACCATAGGATTGAATCAGCCCCAGCATTTT	CATIGLNQPQHF
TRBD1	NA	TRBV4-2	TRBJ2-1	TGTGCCAGCAGCCAAAGGTGGACAGGCCCGGATGAGCAGTTCTTC	CASSQRWTGPDEQFF
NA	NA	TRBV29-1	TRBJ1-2	TGCAGCGCCCGGGCCGCCATTAATGGCTACACCTTC	CSARAAINGYTF
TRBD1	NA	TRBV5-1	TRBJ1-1	TGCGCCAGCAGCTTGGCCGAGACAGGGGGGGCCACTGAAGCTTTCTTT	CASSLAETGGATEAFF
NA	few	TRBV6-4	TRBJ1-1	TGTGCCAGCAGTGCCTCCACAGGGCCGAACACTGAAGCTTTCTTT	CASSASTGPNTEAFF
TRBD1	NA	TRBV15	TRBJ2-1	TGTGCCACCAGCCGGCAACAGGACAGGGGGCGTGAATATGAGCAGTTCTTC	CATSRQQDRGREYEQFF
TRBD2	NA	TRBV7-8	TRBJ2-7	TGTGCCAGCAGCACCGTAGGCGGGGGGGCAGGCGAGCAGTACTTC	CASSTVGGGAGEQYF
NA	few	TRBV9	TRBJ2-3	TGTGCCAGCAGCGCGGATTCTCCGAGTTCTAGCACAGATACGCAGTATTTT	CASSADSPSSSTDTQYF
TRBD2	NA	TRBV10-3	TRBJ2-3	TGTGCCATCAGTGAGGCTAGCGGGAGTGGAACAGATACGCAGTATTTT	CAISEASGSGTDTQYF
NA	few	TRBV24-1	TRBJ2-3	TGTGCCACCAGTGATTCGTGGGGGACAGATACGCAGTATTTT	CATSDSWGTDTQYF
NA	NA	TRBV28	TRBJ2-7	TGTGCCAGCAGTTTACTTAGGAGGGCCTACGAGCAGTACTTC	CASSLLRRAYEQYF
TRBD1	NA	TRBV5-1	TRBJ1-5	TGCGCCAGCAGTGAGGGACAGGGTGGCAATCAGCCCCAGCATTTT	CASSEGQGGNQPQHF
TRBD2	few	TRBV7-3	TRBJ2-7	TGTGCCAGCAGCCAGCGGGGGAAACTCTCCTACGAGCAGTACTTC	CASSQRGKLSYEQYF
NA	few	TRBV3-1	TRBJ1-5	TGTGCCAGCAGCCAAGGGGCGGGTCAGCCCCAGCATTTT	CASSQGAGQPQHF
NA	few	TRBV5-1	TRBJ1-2	TGCGCCAGCAGCTTGGCTCAGGGATCCCCGATGTATGGCTACACCTTC	CASSLAQGSPMYGYTF
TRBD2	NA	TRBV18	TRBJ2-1	TGTGCCAGCTCGCCCACTAGCGCTGAGCAGTTCTTC	CASSPTSAEQFF
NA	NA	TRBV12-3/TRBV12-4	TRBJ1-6	TGTGCCAGCAGTTTCGGCCTGGACAGCCAACACCTCCACTTT	CASSFGLDSQHLHF
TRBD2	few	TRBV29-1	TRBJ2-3	TGCAGCGTTGATTCGGGACTAGCGGGAGCCTACACAGATACGCAGTATTTT	CSVDSGLAGAYTDTQYF
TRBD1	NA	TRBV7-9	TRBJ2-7	TGTGCCAGCAGCTCGGCAGGGGGACACTACGAGCAGTACTTC	CASSSAGGHYEQYF